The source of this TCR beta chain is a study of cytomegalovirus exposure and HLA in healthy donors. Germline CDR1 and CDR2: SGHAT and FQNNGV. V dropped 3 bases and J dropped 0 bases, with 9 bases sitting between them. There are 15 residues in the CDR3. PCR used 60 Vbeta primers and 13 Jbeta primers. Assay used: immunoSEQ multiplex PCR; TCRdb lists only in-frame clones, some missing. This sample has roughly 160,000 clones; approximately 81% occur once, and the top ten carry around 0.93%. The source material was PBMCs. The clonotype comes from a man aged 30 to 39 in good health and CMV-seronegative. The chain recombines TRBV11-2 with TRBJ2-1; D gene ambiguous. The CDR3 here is CASSFSLNSYNEQFF. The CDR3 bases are TGTGCCAGCAGCTTCTCCCTAAACTCCTACAATGAGCAGTTCTTC. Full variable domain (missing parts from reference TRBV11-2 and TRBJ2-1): EAGVAQSPRYKIIEKRQSVAFWCNPISGHATLYWYQQILGQGPKLLIQFQNNGVVDDSQLPKDRFSAERLKGVDSTLKIQPAKLEDSAVYLCASSFSLNSYNEQFFGPGTRLTVL.